A single sample gave rise to the 27 T cell receptor beta chains below, sequenced in a study of regulatory T cells in long-lasting Graves disease. Arm-PCR of CDR3 regions and iRepertoire HTBI primers were used to build TCR beta libraries. TCRdb re-analysed the multiplex PCR reads in MiXCR, keeping a single row per CDR3 protein. This table holds over 250,000 distinct CDR3 sequences, 20% to 25% found once. Time point given: persistent/refractory GD, antithyroid drugs over 5 years with positive TRAb. PBMC RNA served as the TCR library source. The material was peripheral blood mononuclear cells (PBMCs), obtained when the disease was refractory, from a patient treated with antithyroid drugs. Source of these receptors: a female donor with Graves disease.

This clonotype has more than one count but fewer than ten. The germline gene is not matched at one end of the junction; a read error may be the cause. V gene TRBV7-2 combines with J gene TRBJ2-4; 12 bases map to TRBD2. The germline V gene encodes CDR1 SGHTA and CDR2 FQGNSA. The CDR3 covers 12 residues. CDR3 amino acids: CASSRLAGVQYF. CDR3 DNA: TGTGCCAGCAGTCGACTAGCGGGAGTTCAATACTTC.

This clonotype was observed a handful of times. The chain uses TRBV4-3 and TRBJ2-7; 7 bases match TRBD2. The CDR3 has 13 residues. Germline V gene data show CDR1 as LGHNA and CDR2 as YSLEER. Trimming removed 2 bases from V and 3 bases from J; junction bases left unmatched: 1. The CDR3 nucleotides are TGCGCCAGCAGCCAATGGACTAGCTACGAGCAGTACTTC. This codes for CASSQWTSYEQYF.

This clonotype was seen many times. The genes are TRBV12-3 or TRBV12-4 and TRBJ1-5, with D unclear. V was shortened by 5 bases and J by 5 bases, with 10 bases between the two germline ends. The CDR3 is made up of 13 amino acids. CDR3 nucleotide sequence: TGTGCCAGCAGTCCTTGGACCGATCAGCCCCAGCATTTT. It is translated as CASSPWTDQPQHF.

This clonotype has ten or more counts. The V gene is TRBV11-2, the J gene TRBJ2-3; no clear D. V lost 5 bases, J lost 0 bases, and 12 bases lay in between. Germline CDR1 is SGHAT and CDR2 is FQNNGV. The CDR3 extends over 15 amino acids. CDR3: CASSPHGPSTDTQYF. The CDR3 nucleotides are TGTGCCAGCAGCCCCCACGGCCCGAGCACAGATACGCAGTATTTT.

This clonotype appeared many times. The chain uses TRBV6-5 and TRBJ2-2; 9 bases line up with TRBD1. Germline CDR1 reads MNHEY; CDR2 reads SVGAGI. The ends lost 2 bases at V and 7 bases at J; junction bases unmatched: 8. This CDR3 has 16 residues. The CDR3 loop reads CASSYTLDRGIGELFF. The CDR3 DNA reads TGTGCCAGCAGTTACACCCTGGACAGGGGAATCGGGGAGCTGTTTTTT.

This clonotype was detected only a few times. The rearrangement joins TRBV28 to TRBJ2-2; 7 nucleotides match TRBD2. This CDR3 is 16 amino acids long. Germline CDR1 and CDR2: MDHEN and SYDVKM. Unmatched junction bases numbered 9, after V lost 2 bases and J lost 6 bases. CDR3 loop: CASSLRAGVVPGELFF. The CDR3 DNA is TGTGCCAGCAGTTTAAGGGCGGGAGTGGTTCCCGGGGAGCTGTTTTTT.

The V gene is TRBV20-1, the J gene TRBJ2-1, with 10 positions matching TRBD2. V was clipped by 1 base and J by 1 base; unmatched bases: 10. CDR1 and CDR2 (germline): DFQATT, SNEGSKA (reference sequence). The CDR3 spans 18 residues. The CDR3 region is CSARGASGSGGSYNEQFF. The DNA for the CDR3 is TGCAGTGCTAGAGGGGCTAGCGGGAGCGGGGGTTCCTACAATGAGCAGTTCTTC.

This clonotype was seen many times. The chain carries TRBV7-2 and TRBJ2-7; 11 bases are shared with TRBD2. Looked up from germline, CDR1 is SGHTA and CDR2 is FQGNSA. The V segment lost 4 bases and the J segment 5 bases; nucleotides outside the gene matches: 4. The CDR3 spans 14 residues. CDR3 nucleotides: TGTGCCAGCAGCTCAACTAGCGGGGGCAACGAGCAGTACTTC. Its translation: CASSSTSGGNEQYF.

This chain connects TRBV20-1 to TRBJ2-2, with D possibly matching TRBD2 (6 bases). The CDR3 covers 15 residues. Trimming shortened V by 2 bases and J by 0 bases, and 10 bases separated the two germline ends. In germline, CDR1 is DFQATT, CDR2 SNEGSKA (reference sequence). CDR3 amino acids: CSARLLAPNTGELFF. CDR3 nucleotide sequence: TGCAGTGCTAGATTGCTAGCGCCGAACACCGGGGAGCTGTTTTTT.

This chain links TRBV5-1 with TRBJ1-1; maybe TRBD1 (6 bases). The CDR3 runs to 15 residues. Looked up from germline, CDR1 is SGHRS and CDR2 is YFSETQ. V lost 3 bases and J lost 6, with 18 bases in between. The CDR3 reads CASSSVGGRGAEAFF. DNA for the CDR3: TGCGCCAGCAGCTCAGTCGGGGGGCGAGGGGCTGAAGCTTTCTTT. Variable domain in full (rest from reference TRBV5-1 and TRBJ1-1): KAGVTQTPRYLIKTRGQQVTLSCSPISGHRSVSWYQQTPGQGLQFLFEYFSETQRNKGNFPGRFSGRQFSNSRSEMNVSTLELGDSALYLCASSSVGGRGAEAFFGQGTRLTVV.

This clonotype was detected a few times. The rearrangement links TRBV20-1 to TRBJ2-7; TRBD2 matches 7 bases. Germline V gene lookup returns CDR1 DFQATT and CDR2 SNEGSKA (reference sequence). V shed 3 bases and J 0 bases; nucleotides not matched to a gene: 2. CDR3 length equals 13 residues. CDR3 DNA sequence: TGCAGTGCTAGGGGGGACTACTCCTACGAGCAGTACTTC. Translation: CSARGDYSYEQYF.

This clonotype was seen at least ten times. The CDR3 region is CASSSNNLNTEAFF. DNA for the CDR3: TGTGCCAGCAGTTCCAATAACTTGAACACTGAAGCTTTCTTT. The chain joins TRBV6-5 to TRBJ1-1, with D hard to call. Germline V gene data show CDR1 as MNHEY and CDR2 as SVGAGI. Trimming pared 4 bases from V and 0 bases from J, leaving 9 bases between. The length of the CDR3 is 14 residues.

The V call is TRBV6-1, the J call TRBJ1-5, with D possibly matching TRBD1 (5 bases). The CDR3 has 15 residues. The V end was cut by 8 bases, the J end by 6 bases, with 20 bases between. Germline CDR1 is MNHNS and CDR2 is SASEGT. The CDR3 spells CASLLGQGISQPQHF. CDR3 in DNA: TGTGCCAGCCTCCTCGGGCAGGGAATAAGTCAGCCCCAGCATTTT.

This clonotype was recorded many times. The V and J genes are TRBV12-3 or TRBV12-4 and TRBJ1-6, with D possibly matching TRBD1 (5 bases). The CDR3 is 15 amino acids. Deletions cut 2 bases from V and 11 bases from J, with 16 bases between. CDR3 nucleotide sequence: TGTGCCAGCAGTTTAACAGGCACCGTAACGGCACCCCTCCACTTT. Protein product: CASSLTGTVTAPLHF.

This chain joins TRBV7-9 and TRBJ2-2; D is undetermined. The CDR3 runs 17 residues. V was trimmed by 5 bases and J by 1 base, leaving 17 bases between them. CDR1 is SEHNR, CDR2 FQNEAQ, per germline (reference sequence). In DNA, the CDR3 is TGTGCCAGCAGCCCCTCTTCTATGCGGCAGAACACCGGGGAGCTGTTTTTT. As protein: CASSPSSMRQNTGELFF. The full variable domain, its missing parts supplied by reference TRBV7-9 and TRBJ2-2, is DTGVSQNPRHKITKRGQNVTFRCDPISEHNRLYWYRQTLGQGPEFLTYFQNEAQLEKSRLLSDRFSAERPKGSFSTLEIQRTEQGDSAMYLCASSPSSMRQNTGELFFGEGSRLTVL.

This clonotype was recorded many times. This chain joins TRBV20-1 and TRBJ2-2; D unclear. The CDR3 length is 14 residues. Germline V lookup: CDR1 DFQATT, CDR2 SNEGSKA (reference sequence). V was pared by 3 bases and J by 1 base, with 9 bases between. The CDR3 DNA sequence: TGCAGTGCTAGTTTCTCTGGGAACACCGGGGAGCTGTTTTTT. This encodes CSASFSGNTGELFF.

This clonotype was picked up a small number of times. The rearrangement joins TRBV7-2 to TRBJ2-7; 7 bases align to TRBD2. V dropped 3 bases and J dropped 5; count of bases not matched to a gene: 4. The V gene's germline CDR1 is SGHTA and CDR2 FQGNSA. This CDR3 has 13 amino acids. The CDR3 DNA follows: TGTGCCAGCAGCTTCAGTAGCGGGCACGAGCAGTACTTC. Residues: CASSFSSGHEQYF. The variable domain in full, with the rest retrieved from reference TRBV7-2 and TRBJ2-7, is GAGVSQSPSNKVTEKGKDVELRCDPISGHTALYWYRQSLGQGLEFLIYFQGNSAPDKSGLPSDRFSAERTGGSVSTLTIQRTQQEDSAVYLCASSFSSGHEQYFGPGTRLTVT.

This clonotype showed up just once. The V gene is TRBV7-8, the J gene TRBJ2-5; TRBD2 agrees at 7 bases. Germline CDR1 reads SGHVS; CDR2 reads FQNEAQ. CDR3 length: 15 residues. V lost 3 bases, J lost 6 bases, and 10 bases stayed unmatched. The CDR3 loop reads CASSLGAGYVQTQYF. CDR3 coding DNA: TGTGCCAGCAGCTTGGGAGCGGGATACGTGCAGACCCAGTACTTC.

V gene TRBV2 combines with J gene TRBJ2-2; weak D call: TRBD2 (5 bases). Between the trimmed V and J ends, which lost 6 bases and 10 bases, there was a span of 15 bases. CDR3 length: 13 residues. CDR1 SNHLY and CDR2 FYNNEI come from the germline V gene. The CDR3 loop is CASRRVHGSELFF. CDR3 nucleotides: TGTGCCAGCAGGCGGGTACACGGTTCGGAGCTGTTTTTT.

The sample holds many counts of this clonotype. The rearrangement uses TRBV20-1 and TRBJ2-5; D might be TRBD2 (6 bases). Trimming shortened V by 6 bases and J by 1 base, and 15 bases separated the two germline ends. Germline CDR1 DFQATT, CDR2 SNEGSKA (reference sequence). The CDR3 has 14 residues. The CDR3 DNA is TGCAGTGCCCGGCTAGCGTCTATCCAAGAGACCCAGTACTTC. The encoded protein is CSARLASIQETQYF.

This clonotype came up a few times. The chain couples TRBV19 to TRBJ1-1; 7 bases fit TRBD1. CDR3 length: 13 residues. Germline trimming cut 5 bases from V and 6 bases from J; bases unmatched to any gene: 6. Germline CDR1 is LNHDA and CDR2 is SQIVND (reference sequence). CDR3 nucleotide sequence: TGTGCCAGTAGTGCCGCCAGGGGGTCTGAAGCTTTCTTT. Translated: CASSAARGSEAFF.

The chain recombines TRBV6-2 or TRBV6-3 with TRBJ2-2, with D tentatively TRBD2 (5 bases). The CDR3 is 22 amino acids. V shed 5 bases and J shed 0 bases, with 31 bases lying between them. CDR1 is MNHEY, CDR2 SVGEGT, per germline. The CDR3 loop is CASSTQFIRPTTRVANTGELFF. The CDR3, as DNA: TGTGCCAGCAGTACCCAATTTATACGACCGACTACTAGAGTGGCGAACACCGGGGAGCTGTTTTTT.

Many counts were recorded for this clonotype. This chain connects TRBV2 to TRBJ1-3, with 7 bases that match TRBD1. The V gene's germline CDR1 is SNHLY and CDR2 FYNNEI. V shed 6 bases and J 2 bases; nucleotides not matched to a gene: 4. The length of the CDR3 is 14 residues. In DNA form, the CDR3 reads TGTGCCAGCAGGAAGGGGGCGCCTGGAAACACCATATATTTT. Its protein is CASRKGAPGNTIYF.

The chain links TRBV19 to TRBJ1-1; D not certain. Germline V gene data show CDR1 as LNHDA and CDR2 as SQIVND (reference sequence). The CDR3 consists of 14 residues. Trimming removed 3 bases at V and 0 bases at J, with 8 bases between. The CDR3: CASSMEGVNTEAFF. The DNA for the CDR3 is TGTGCCAGTAGTATGGAGGGCGTGAACACTGAAGCTTTCTTT.

This clonotype showed up many times. The genes are TRBV20-1 and TRBJ2-7, with 10 bases identical to TRBD1. Germline loops: CDR1 DFQATT, CDR2 SNEGSKA (reference sequence). J lost 4 bases, V lost 5 bases, and 5 bases had no gene match. The CDR3 runs to 13 residues. CDR3 DNA sequence: TGCAGTGCTCAGGGACAGGGGATTTACGAGCAGTACTTC. This translates into CSAQGQGIYEQYF.

The chain combines TRBV27 with TRBJ2-3; perhaps TRBD2 as D (5 bases). CDR1 is MNHEY, CDR2 SMNVEV, per germline (reference sequence). The CDR3 runs to 15 residues. V lost 0 bases and J lost 3, with 10 bases in between. The CDR3 nucleotides are TGTGCCAGCAGTTTATCGACGTTAGCGACAGATACGCAGTATTTT. It encodes CASSLSTLATDTQYF.

About this clonotype itself: Since a much larger clone is just one base distant, this may be a read error. The DNA for the CDR3 is TGTGCCAGCAGCTTAGGCGCCGGGGCAGGAGTGAATTCACCCCTCCACTTT. This encodes CASSLGAGAGVNSPLHF. The chain couples TRBV7-2 to TRBJ1-6; D may be TRBD1 (5 bases). The germline V gene encodes CDR1 SGHTA and CDR2 FQGNSA. This CDR3 has 17 amino acids. Trimming stripped 1 base from V and 7 bases from J, with 17 bases between. The full variable domain, its missing parts supplied by reference TRBV7-2 and TRBJ1-6, is GAGVSQSPSNKVTEKGKDVELRCDPISGHTALYWYRQSLGQGLEFLIYFQGNSAPDKSGLPSDRFSAERTGGSVSTLTIQRTQQEDSAVYLCASSLGAGAGVNSPLHFGNGTRLTVT.